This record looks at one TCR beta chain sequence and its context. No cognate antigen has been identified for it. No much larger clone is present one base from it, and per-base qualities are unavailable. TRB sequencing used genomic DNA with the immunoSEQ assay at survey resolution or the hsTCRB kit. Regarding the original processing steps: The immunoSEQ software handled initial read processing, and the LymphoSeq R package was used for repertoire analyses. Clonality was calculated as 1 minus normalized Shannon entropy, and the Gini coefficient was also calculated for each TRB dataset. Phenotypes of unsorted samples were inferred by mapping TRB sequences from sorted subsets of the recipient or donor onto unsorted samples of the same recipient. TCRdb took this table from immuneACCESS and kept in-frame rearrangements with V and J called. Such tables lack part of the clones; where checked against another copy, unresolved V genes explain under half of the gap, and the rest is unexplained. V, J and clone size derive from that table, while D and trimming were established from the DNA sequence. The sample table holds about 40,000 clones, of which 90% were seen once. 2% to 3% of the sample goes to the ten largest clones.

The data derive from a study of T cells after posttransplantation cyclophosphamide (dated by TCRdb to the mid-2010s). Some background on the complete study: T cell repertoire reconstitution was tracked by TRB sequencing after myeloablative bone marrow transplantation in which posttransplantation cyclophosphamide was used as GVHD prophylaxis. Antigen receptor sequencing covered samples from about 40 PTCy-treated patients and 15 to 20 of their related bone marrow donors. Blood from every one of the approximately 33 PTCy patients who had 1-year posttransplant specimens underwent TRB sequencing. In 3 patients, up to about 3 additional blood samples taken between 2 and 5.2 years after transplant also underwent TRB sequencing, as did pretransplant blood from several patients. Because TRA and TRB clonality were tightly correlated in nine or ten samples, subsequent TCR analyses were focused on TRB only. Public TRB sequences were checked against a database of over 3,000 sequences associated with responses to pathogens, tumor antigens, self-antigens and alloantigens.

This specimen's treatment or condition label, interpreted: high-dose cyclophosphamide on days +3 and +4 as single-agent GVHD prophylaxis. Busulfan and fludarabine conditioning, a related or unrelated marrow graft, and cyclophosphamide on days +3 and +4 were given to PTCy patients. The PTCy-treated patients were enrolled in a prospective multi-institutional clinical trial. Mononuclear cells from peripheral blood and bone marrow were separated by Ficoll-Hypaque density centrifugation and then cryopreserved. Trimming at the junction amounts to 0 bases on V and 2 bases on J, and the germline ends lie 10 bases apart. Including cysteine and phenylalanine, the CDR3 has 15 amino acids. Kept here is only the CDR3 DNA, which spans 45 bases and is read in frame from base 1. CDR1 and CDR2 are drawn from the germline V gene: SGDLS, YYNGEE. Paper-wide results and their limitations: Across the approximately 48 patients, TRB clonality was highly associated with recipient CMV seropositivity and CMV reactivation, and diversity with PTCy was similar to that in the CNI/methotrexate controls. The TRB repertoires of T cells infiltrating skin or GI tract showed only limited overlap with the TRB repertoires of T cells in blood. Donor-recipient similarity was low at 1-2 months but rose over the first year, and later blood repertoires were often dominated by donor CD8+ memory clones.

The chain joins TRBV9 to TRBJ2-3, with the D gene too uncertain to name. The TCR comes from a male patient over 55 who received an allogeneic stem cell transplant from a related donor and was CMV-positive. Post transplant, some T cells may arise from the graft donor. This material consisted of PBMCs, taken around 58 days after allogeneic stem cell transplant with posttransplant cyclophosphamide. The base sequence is TGTGCCAGCAGCGTAGTACCTCAACACACAGATACGCAGTATTTT. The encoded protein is CASSVVPQHTDTQYF.